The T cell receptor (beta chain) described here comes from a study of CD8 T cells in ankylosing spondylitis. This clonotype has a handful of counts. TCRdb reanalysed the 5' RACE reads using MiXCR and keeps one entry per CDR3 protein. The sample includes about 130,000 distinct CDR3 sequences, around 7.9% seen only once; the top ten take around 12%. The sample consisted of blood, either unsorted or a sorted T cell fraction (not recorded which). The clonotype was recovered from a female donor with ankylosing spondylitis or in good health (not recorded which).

The CDR3 coding sequence is TGTGCCAGCAGCGTAGCGGACAACTACGAGCAGTACTTC. Its translation: CASSVADNYEQYF. The gene calls are TRBV9 and TRBJ2-7; a weak D match, TRBD1 (5 bases). V gave up 0 bases and J gave up 3 bases, with 7 bases separating them. The germline CDR1 and CDR2 sequences are SGDLS and YYNGEE. This CDR3 contains 13 residues. The variable domain in full, completed from reference TRBV9 and TRBJ2-7, reads DSGVTQTPKHLITATGQRVTLRCSPRSGDLSVYWYQQSLDQGLQFLIQYYNGEERAKGNILERFSAQQFPDLHSELNLSSLELGDSALYFCASSVADNYEQYFGPGTRLTVT.